These 18 T cell receptor beta chains came from one sample sequenced in a study of cytomegalovirus exposure and HLA in healthy donors (dated by TCRdb to 2016 to 2017). The method behind the library was the immunoSEQ multiplex PCR assay. For the multiplex PCR, a mixture combining 60 forward primers for TCR Vbeta segments and 13 reverse primers for TCR Jbeta segments was used. The clones in this table, taken by TCRdb from immuneACCESS, are in-frame only. Not every clone is retained; where verified, under half of the shortfall comes from an unresolved V gene, and the cause of the rest is unknown. This sample is represented by 180,000 or so clones; 65% to 85% of them were singletons. Of the sample, less than 1.5% is held by the ten largest clones. Sequencing was carried out using PBMCs. The receptors stem from a girl aged 10 to 17 in good health and CMV-seropositive.

The chain uses TRBV19 and TRBJ2-7; the match to TRBD2 covers 11 bases. CDR3 length equals 14 residues. In germline, CDR1 is LNHDA, CDR2 SQIVND (reference sequence). V gave up 1 base and J gave up 6 bases; unmatched junction bases: 2. The CDR3 DNA reads TGTGCCAGTAGTATAGGTCTAGCGGGAGGCGAGCAGTACTTC. This translates into CASSIGLAGGEQYF.

The rearrangement uses TRBV5-4 and TRBJ1-6; no definite D call. The CDR3 totals 15 residues. Germline CDR1 and CDR2: SGHNT and YYREEE (reference sequence). With 2 bases removed from V and 8 bases from J, the gap between germline ends came to 14 bases. DNA for the CDR3: TGTGCCAGCAGCTTATCCTCCTCTTCCGATTCACCCCTCCACTTT. It encodes CASSLSSSSDSPLHF.

The rearrangement uses TRBV19 and TRBJ2-7; no clear D gene. The V end lost 3 bases, the J end lost 13 bases, and 10 bases lay between the germline ends. The germline V gene has CDR1 LNHDA and CDR2 SQIVND (reference sequence). This CDR3 spans 10 amino acids. The DNA of the CDR3 is TGTGCCAGTAGTATGTGTAGCAGCTACTTC. Translation gives CASSMCSSYF.

This clone has a handful of counts. This chain joins TRBV29-1 and TRBJ2-7; D may be TRBD1 (5 bases). V dropped 6 bases and J dropped 3 bases, with 9 bases sitting between them. The length of the CDR3 is 11 residues. Germline CDR1 reads SQVTM; CDR2 reads ANQGSEA. CDR3 sequence: CSVMTDYEQYF. The CDR3 nucleotides read TGCAGCGTGATGACAGACTACGAGCAGTACTTC.

The gene calls are TRBV5-6 and TRBJ1-1, with 9 bases lining up with TRBD1. V lost 4 bases, J lost 11 bases, and 6 bases stayed unmatched. The CDR3 runs to 12 residues. Per the germline V gene, CDR1 is SGHDT and CDR2 is YYEEEE. The CDR3 bases are TGTGCCAGCAGCCAAGGGACAGGGCGGGCTTTCTTT. Amino acids: CASSQGTGRAFF.

This chain links TRBV19 with TRBJ2-1; D uncertain. CDR3 length equals 14 residues. Trimming shortened V by 7 bases and J by 5 bases, and 15 bases separated the two germline ends. Per germline, CDR1 LNHDA and CDR2 SQIVND (reference sequence). As DNA, the CDR3 is TGTGCCAGTAAGGCGACACCCCTAAACAATGAGCAGTTCTTC. Its translation is CASKATPLNNEQFF.

The chain links TRBV28 to TRBJ2-1, with 9 bases that match TRBD2. Germline V gene lookup returns CDR1 MDHEN and CDR2 SYDVKM. V gave up 3 bases and J gave up 6 bases; unmatched junction bases: 6. The CDR3 length is 15 residues. CDR3 residues: CASSFGGRGPNEQFF. CDR3 bases: TGTGCCAGCAGTTTTGGCGGGAGGGGGCCCAATGAGCAGTTCTTC.

V gene TRBV6-5 combines with J gene TRBJ2-7; D is ambiguous. V was trimmed by 6 bases and J by 3 bases, leaving 15 bases between them. Germline V CDR1 and CDR2: MNHEY, SVGAGI. CDR3 length equals 14 residues. CDR3 nucleotides: TGTGCCAGCAGCCATAAGTATACGGGCTACGAGCAGTACTTC. Encoded protein: CASSHKYTGYEQYF.

The V and J genes are TRBV10-3 and TRBJ2-1, with D possibly being TRBD2 (5 bases). V was trimmed by 3 bases and J by 7 bases, leaving 7 bases between them. CDR3 length: 12 residues. Per germline, CDR1 ENHRY and CDR2 SYGVKD. The CDR3 bases are TGTGCCATCAGTGAAGAGGGAAATGAGCAGTTCTTC. Its translation: CAISEEGNEQFF.

The chain combines TRBV7-8 with TRBJ2-5; 7 nucleotides match TRBD2. Germline V lookup: CDR1 SGHVS, CDR2 FQNEAQ. The CDR3 consists of 15 residues. V lost 1 base to trimming and J lost 5 bases; unmatched junction nucleotides: 7. In nucleotides, the CDR3 is TGTGCCAGCAGCTTAGATGGGCTAGCGGAGGAGACCCAGTACTTC. Its protein product is CASSLDGLAEETQYF.

This clone has a handful of counts. The J gene is TRBJ2-7, the V gene TRBV13; 7 positions match TRBD2. Germline V lookup: CDR1 PRHDT, CDR2 FYEKMQ (reference sequence). The CDR3 contains 15 residues. With V trimmed by 2 bases and J by 5 bases, 9 bases remained unmatched. The CDR3 loop is CASSLSRREINEQYF. Here the CDR3 DNA reads TGTGCCAGCAGCTTAAGCAGGCGGGAGATCAACGAGCAGTACTTC.

Worth noting for this clone: A junction boundary mismatches the germline segment, possibly from a read error. The chain employs TRBV7-7 and TRBJ2-3; 8 positions match TRBD1. The CDR3 length is 14 residues. CDR1 is SSHAT and CDR2 is FNYEAQ in the germline V gene (reference sequence). CDR3 DNA sequence: TGTGCTAGCAGCTCAGGACAGGGTACAGATACGCAGTATTTT. Its protein is CASSSGQGTDTQYF.

V usage is TRBV5-4 and J usage is TRBJ2-2, with TRBD1 identical over 11 bases. Per germline, CDR1 SGHNT and CDR2 YYREEE (reference sequence). The CDR3 length is 17 residues. V gave up 4 bases and J gave up 5 bases; unmatched junction bases: 10. CDR3 residues: CASSTDRGRVMTGELFF. DNA for the CDR3: TGTGCCAGCAGCACGGACAGGGGGCGCGTAATGACCGGGGAGCTGTTTTTT.

J is TRBJ1-6 and V is TRBV5-4; maybe TRBD1 (5 bases). Trimming stripped 4 bases from V and 13 bases from J, with 21 bases between. Germline CDR1 reads SGHNT; CDR2 reads YYREEE (reference sequence). The CDR3 runs to 15 residues. CDR3 region: CASSTAGGGERPLHF. The CDR3 coding sequence is TGTGCCAGCAGCACGGCGGGGGGTGGGGAGAGGCCCCTCCACTTT.

The V gene is TRBV4-1, the J gene TRBJ2-5; possibly TRBD1 for D (6 bases). The CDR3 length is 12 residues. Trimming pared 5 bases from V and 4 bases from J, leaving 8 bases between. Germline V CDR1 and CDR2: MGHRA, YSYEKL. The CDR3 spells CASSGQRETQYF. The DNA of the CDR3 is TGCGCCAGCAGCGGACAGAGAGAGACCCAGTACTTC.

V is TRBV6-6 and J is TRBJ2-6; unclear D gene. Trimming removed 10 bases from V and 0 bases from J, with 7 bases in between. This CDR3 contains 13 residues. Germline values: CDR1 MNHNY, CDR2 SVGAGI (reference sequence). CDR3 in DNA: TGTGCCACCCCAGGCTCTGGGGCCAACGTCCTGACTTTC. This sequence encodes CATPGSGANVLTF.

This chain uses TRBV11-2 with TRBJ1-1; tentatively, D is TRBD1 (6 bases). With 4 bases removed from V and 4 bases from J, the gap between germline ends came to 10 bases. The CDR3 spans 13 residues. CDR1 and CDR2 (germline): SGHAT, FQNNGV. CDR3 sequence reads: CASSSQGSTEAFF. The CDR3 DNA is TGTGCCAGCAGCTCCCAGGGGAGCACTGAAGCTTTCTTT.

This clone was seen just once. The chain links TRBV10-1 to TRBJ2-2; TRBD1 matches 8 bases. Germline trimming cut 2 bases from V and 4 bases from J; bases unmatched to any gene: 3. There are 15 residues in the CDR3. Germline CDR1 reads WNHNN; CDR2 reads SYGVQD (reference sequence). The CDR3 is CASSEQGASTGELFF. The DNA of the CDR3 is TGCGCCAGCAGTGAGCAGGGGGCGAGCACCGGGGAGCTGTTTTTT.